These T cell receptor beta chains were read from a single sample in a study of blood T cell repertoires in COVID-19. Repertoires were generated with immunoSEQ multiplex PCR, while TCRdb's copy carries only in-frame clones and drops some. The profile shows roughly 200,000 clones, about nine tenths of them singletons. Sequencing was performed on PBMCs or T cells enriched from blood (not recorded which). The receptor source for this set is a woman between 40 and 50 years old with acute COVID-19. Each CDR3 is given with its conserved first and last residue. D genes are given only for firm matches. Clone size is given for some rows only: seen once, a few or many times, or a class if the clone is expanded.

v_gene	d_gene	j_gene	abundance	CDR3aa	CDR3nt
TRBV11-2	TRBD2	TRBJ2-3	NA	CASSFGTSVDTQYF	TGTGCCAGCAGCTTCGGGACTAGCGTCGATACGCAGTATTTT
TRBV5-1	TRBD1	TRBJ1-2	NA	CASSLAIGQGYYGYTF	TGCGCCAGCAGCTTGGCCATCGGACAGGGGTACTATGGCTACACCTTC
TRBV2	TRBD1	TRBJ1-2	NA	CASSISGTALLGYTF	TGTGCCAGCAGTATATCCGGGACAGCGCTCCTCGGCTACACCTTC
TRBV5-1	TRBD1	TRBJ1-3	NA	CASSVQGAAGNTIYF	TGCGCCAGCAGCGTACAGGGGGCCGCGGGAAACACCATATATTTT
TRBV15	NA	TRBJ1-4	NA	CATSVGLTQGEAKLFF	TGTGCCACCAGCGTGGGGTTGACCCAGGGTGAGGCAAAACTGTTTTTT
TRBV2	NA	TRBJ1-4	few	CASRTQGLNEKLFF	TGTGCCAGCAGAACACAGGGTTTAAATGAAAAACTGTTTTTT
TRBV2	TRBD2	TRBJ2-1	NA	CATQITSANNEQFF	TGTGCCACGCAGATCACTAGCGCTAACAATGAGCAGTTCTTC
TRBV7-8	NA	TRBJ1-5	NA	CASSLVSAGNQPQHF	TGTGCCAGCAGCTTAGTATCCGCGGGCAATCAGCCCCAGCATTTT
TRBV5-6	TRBD2	TRBJ2-1	once	CASSLLAGGGRNEQFF	TGTGCCAGCAGCCTCCTAGCGGGGGGAGGTCGTAATGAGCAGTTCTTC
TRBV11-2	NA	TRBJ2-7	NA	CASSLGGSSYEQYF	TGTGCCAGCAGCTTAGGAGGGTCCTCCTACGAGCAGTACTTC
TRBV12-5	NA	TRBJ2-5	NA	CASGLGLGTQETQYF	TGTGCTAGTGGTTTGGGACTAGGGACCCAAGAGACCCAGTACTTC
TRBV6-1	NA	TRBJ1-2	NA	CASSADSPIVYQAKGYTF	TGTGCCAGCAGTGCTGACAGCCCTATAGTATACCAAGCAAAGGGCTACACCTTC
TRBV5-1	TRBD1	TRBJ1-1	once	CASSFPPTRQGVKGNTEAFF	TGCGCCAGCAGCTTCCCCCCTACCCGACAGGGGGTGAAAGGGAACACTGAAGCTTTCTTT
TRBV25-1	NA	TRBJ1-5	NA	CASSGKGRRAGTGQPQHF	TGTGCCAGCAGTGGTAAAGGACGACGGGCAGGGACTGGTCAGCCCCAGCATTTT
TRBV19	TRBD1	TRBJ1-1	NA	CASRTGGGFTEAFF	TGTGCCAGTAGGACAGGGGGCGGTTTTACTGAAGCTTTCTTT
TRBV4-3	TRBD2	TRBJ2-5	NA	CASSQDPRGGQETQYF	TGCGCCAGCAGCCAAGATCCGCGGGGGGGCCAGGAGACCCAGTACTTC
TRBV3-1/TRBV3-2	NA	TRBJ1-3	NA	CASSRQIGIGNTIYF	TGTGCCAGCAGCCGACAGATTGGTATCGGAAACACCATATATTTT
TRBV4-2	NA	TRBJ1-2	NA	CASSPGLERVFRGYTF	TGTGCCAGCAGCCCTGGACTGGAGAGGGTTTTCAGGGGCTACACCTTC
TRBV6-5	TRBD1	TRBJ2-2	NA	CASNRDRGKTGELFF	TGTGCCAGTAATCGGGACAGGGGAAAAACCGGGGAGCTGTTTTTT
TRBV19	TRBD1	TRBJ1-5	once	CASSPSRGGTGINYSNQPQHF	TGTGCCAGTAGTCCCTCAAGAGGGGGGACAGGGATCAATTATAGCAATCAGCCCCAGCATTTT
TRBV6-1	NA	TRBJ2-6	NA	CASSEAGWVTGANVLTF	TGTGCCAGCAGTGAGGCAGGGTGGGTGACTGGGGCCAACGTCCTGACTTTC
TRBV6-5	TRBD1	TRBJ1-1	NA	CASNKGARTEAFF	TGTGCCAGCAATAAGGGGGCGCGCACTGAAGCTTTCTTT
TRBV5-1	TRBD2	TRBJ2-1	once	CASRRSGGLSYNEQFF	TGCGCCAGCAGGCGTAGCGGGGGGCTGTCCTACAATGAGCAGTTCTTC
TRBV19	TRBD1	TRBJ1-5	NA	CASTQGTGDQPQHF	TGTGCCAGTACCCAAGGGACAGGGGACCAGCCCCAGCATTTT
TRBV5-1	NA	TRBJ1-1	NA	CASSLQGSSTEAFF	TGCGCCAGCAGCTTGCAGGGGAGTAGTACTGAAGCTTTCTTT
TRBV30	TRBD1	TRBJ1-1	NA	CARDRGLDNTEAFF	TGTGCCCGCGACAGGGGTCTGGACAACACTGAAGCTTTCTTT
TRBV7-9	NA	TRBJ1-1	few	CASSPSKADTEAFF	TGTGCCAGCAGCCCTTCGAAGGCGGACACTGAAGCTTTCTTT
TRBV7-2	TRBD1	TRBJ2-5	NA	CASSSGQAPRETQYF	TGTGCCAGCAGCTCCGGACAGGCCCCTAGGGAGACCCAGTACTTC
TRBV18	TRBD1	TRBJ2-4	NA	CASSLHRGRNIQYF	TGTGCCAGCTCACTACACAGGGGGCGAAACATTCAGTACTTC
TRBV2	NA	TRBJ2-3	NA	CASSEVAGEGKGTDTQYF	TGTGCCAGCAGTGAAGTTGCGGGCGAGGGTAAAGGCACAGATACGCAGTATTTT
TRBV30	NA	TRBJ2-1	NA	CAWSRGGQYNEQFF	TGTGCCTGGAGTCGAGGGGGACAATACAATGAGCAGTTCTTC
TRBV30	TRBD2	TRBJ2-5	NA	CAWSARGGLEETQYF	TGTGCCTGGAGTGCACGGGGGGGCCTGGAGGAGACCCAGTACTTC
TRBV10-3	NA	TRBJ1-2	NA	CAIRAGPNYGYTF	TGTGCCATCAGGGCGGGGCCTAACTATGGCTACACCTTC
TRBV5-1	NA	TRBJ2-5	NA	CASSLGTVLETQYF	TGCGCCAGCAGCTTGGGGACAGTCTTGGAGACCCAGTACTTC
TRBV30	NA	TRBJ1-1	NA	CAWSVRQDEAFF	TGTGCCTGGAGTGTAAGGCAGGATGAAGCTTTCTTT
TRBV3-1/TRBV3-2	NA	TRBJ2-1	once	CASSQDLSRFEQFF	TGTGCCAGCAGCCAAGATCTTTCGAGGTTTGAGCAGTTCTTC
TRBV5-4	TRBD2	TRBJ2-1	NA	CASSLGLAGGNEQFF	TGTGCCAGCAGCCTGGGACTAGCGGGGGGGAATGAGCAGTTCTTC
TRBV18	TRBD2	TRBJ2-1	NA	CASTLGASGGQEQFF	TGTGCCAGCACATTGGGGGCTAGCGGGGGCCAAGAGCAGTTCTTC
TRBV15	NA	TRBJ1-2	few	CATSRELLDSDYGYTF	TGTGCCACCAGCAGAGAGTTGTTAGACAGCGACTATGGCTACACCTTC
TRBV18	TRBD1	TRBJ1-5	NA	CASSPRTGAYNQPQHF	TGTGCCAGCTCACCTAGGACAGGGGCCTACAATCAGCCCCAGCATTTT
TRBV9	NA	TRBJ1-1	once	CASSVGTWGLGSTEAFF	TGTGCCAGCAGCGTAGGAACTTGGGGGCTTGGGAGCACTGAAGCTTTCTTT
TRBV15	NA	TRBJ2-1	NA	CATSRATFGISYNEQFF	TGTGCCACCAGCAGGGCCACCTTCGGGATCTCCTACAATGAGCAGTTCTTC
TRBV5-1	NA	TRBJ1-1	NA	CASSSNQGITEAFF	TGCGCCAGCAGCTCAAACCAGGGTATCACTGAAGCTTTCTTT
TRBV19	NA	TRBJ1-5	NA	CASSYQGIGQPQHF	TGTGCCAGTAGTTATCAGGGAATAGGGCAGCCCCAGCATTTT
TRBV18	TRBD2	TRBJ2-1	NA	CASSLDLAGGAEQFF	TGTGCCAGCTCACTCGACCTAGCGGGGGGTGCTGAGCAGTTCTTC
TRBV20-1	TRBD1	TRBJ1-3	NA	CSAWTGYTIYF	TGCAGTGCCTGGACAGGGTACACCATATATTTT
TRBV27	NA	TRBJ1-6	once	CASSLSVRGSSPLHF	TGTGCCAGCAGTTTATCGGTCAGGGGAAGTTCACCCCTCCACTTT
TRBV7-9	NA	TRBJ1-2	NA	CASSFNYGYTF	TGTGCCAGCTCATTTAACTATGGCTACACCTTC
TRBV7-2	TRBD2	TRBJ2-2	NA	CASSSVTSLGTGELFF	TGTGCCAGCAGCTCGGTGACTAGCTTGGGCACCGGGGAGCTGTTTTTT
TRBV6-2/TRBV6-3	NA	TRBJ1-3	NA	CASTPAGASSGNTIYF	TGTGCCAGCACCCCCGCGGGGGCCAGCTCTGGAAACACCATATATTTT
TRBV19	TRBD1	TRBJ1-4	NA	CASSIRTGYNEKLFF	TGTGCCAGTAGTATCCGGACAGGGTATAATGAAAAACTGTTTTTT
TRBV5-6	NA	TRBJ1-2	NA	CASRHRAHYGYTF	TGTGCCAGTCGTCACAGGGCCCACTATGGCTACACCTTC
TRBV3-1/TRBV3-2	TRBD1	TRBJ1-2	NA	CASSQDRGQDGYTF	TGTGCCAGCAGCCAAGATAGGGGGCAGGATGGCTACACCTTC
TRBV5-1	NA	TRBJ1-3	NA	CASSLDRAGNTIYF	TGCGCCAGCAGCTTGGACAGGGCTGGAAACACCATATATTTT
TRBV6-5	NA	TRBJ1-2	NA	CPTGDYGYTF	TGTCCCACCGGGGATTATGGCTACACCTTC
TRBV5-1	NA	TRBJ2-3	few	CASSSNLAGAITDTQYF	TGCGCCAGCAGCTCAAACTTGGCGGGGGCTATCACAGATACGCAGTATTTT
TRBV3-1/TRBV3-2	TRBD2	TRBJ2-7	NA	CASSRAGGSSYEQYF	TGTGCCAGCAGCCGCGCGGGGGGCAGCTCCTACGAGCAGTACTTC
TRBV6-5	NA	TRBJ1-2	NA	CASRSGVSYGYTF	TGTGCCAGCAGGTCAGGGGTGAGCTATGGCTACACCTTC
TRBV14	NA	TRBJ1-2	NA	CASSQDAGRYYGYTF	TGTGCCAGCAGCCAAGATGCGGGAAGATACTATGGCTACACCTTC
TRBV9	TRBD2	TRBJ2-3	NA	CASSVAAGGPTDTQYF	TGTGCCAGCAGCGTAGCAGCGGGGGGGCCGACAGATACGCAGTATTTT